This is a list of T cell receptor beta chains from one sample in a study of control samples from healthy donors and cancer patients. Sequencing was performed with immunoSEQ multiplex PCR; in TCRdb, only in-frame clones are kept and a portion is missing. The table lists around 140,000 clones, 92% of them singletons. Sequencing was done on a sample of blood. All receptors derive from a woman aged 45-65 years in good health. Each CDR3 is given with its conserved first and last residue. Each record gives: clone size, D gene, J gene, V gene, CDR3 protein, CDR3 DNA. The D gene is left open where the match is weak. Some rows have no size entry. The others give once, few or many, or a class for an expanded clone.

. | . | TRBJ1-1 | TRBV19 | CASRRTGQPGREAFF | TGTGCCAGTAGGAGGACGGGGCAGCCGGGGAGGGAAGCTTTCTTT
. | . | TRBJ1-4 | TRBV18 | CASSPRATNEKLFF | TGTGCCAGCTCACCACGGGCAACTAATGAAAAACTGTTTTTT
. | . | TRBJ2-6 | TRBV18 | CASSLRSGSGANVLTF | TGTGCCAGCTCACTCAGGTCAGGGTCCGGGGCCAACGTCCTGACTTTC
. | . | TRBJ1-5 | TRBV10-3 | CAISESGGFSNQPQHF | TGTGCCATCAGTGAGTCAGGAGGATTTAGCAATCAGCCCCAGCATTTT
. | . | TRBJ1-6 | TRBV27 | CASSFYNSPLHF | TGTGCCAGCAGTTTCTATAATTCACCCCTCCACTTT
. | . | TRBJ1-3 | TRBV5-6 | CASSLVHGAQDVSGNTIYF | TGTGCCAGCAGCTTGGTTCACGGGGCCCAGGACGTGTCTGGAAACACCATATATTTT
few | . | TRBJ1-2 | TRBV5-6 | CASSPTGAGYTF | TGTGCCAGCAGCCCGACGGGGGCTGGCTACACCTTC
. | . | TRBJ2-1 | TRBV27 | CASSFNLLRRNEQFF | TGTGCCAGCAGTTTTAATCTCCTTCGGCGCAATGAGCAGTTCTTC
. | TRBD1 | TRBJ1-2 | TRBV29-1 | CSVDPAQGNYGYTF | TGCAGCGTAGATCCCGCACAGGGGAACTATGGCTACACCTTC
. | TRBD1 | TRBJ1-6 | TRBV5-4 | CASRLSGTGDSPLHF | TGTGCCAGCAGACTCAGCGGAACAGGGGATTCACCCCTCCACTTT
. | . | TRBJ1-2 | TRBV5-1 | CASSLAGAGAYTF | TGCGCCAGCAGCTTGGCCGGGGCAGGGGCCTACACCTTC
. | . | TRBJ1-5 | TRBV3-1/TRBV3-2 | CASSRSGQPQHF | TGTGCCAGCAGCCGATCAGGTCAGCCCCAGCATTTT
. | TRBD2 | TRBJ2-3 | TRBV5-1 | CASSLRGGLDTQYF | TGCGCCAGCAGCTTACGGGGGGGATTAGATACGCAGTATTTT
. | . | TRBJ2-3 | TRBV2 | CASSEGPPRGYF | TGTGCCAGCAGTGAAGGCCCCCCGCGTGGGTATTTT
. | TRBD1 | TRBJ1-2 | TRBV6-5 | CASRILGQNYGYTF | TGTGCCAGTAGGATCTTGGGACAGAACTATGGCTACACCTTC
. | TRBD1 | TRBJ1-5 | TRBV19 | CASSTLGQLGNQPQHF | TGTGCCAGTAGTACCCTGGGACAGTTGGGCAATCAGCCCCAGCATTTT
. | . | TRBJ2-3 | TRBV6-5 | CASRDRGTDTQYF | TGTGCCAGCAGAGATAGGGGGACAGATACGCAGTATTTT
. | TRBD2 | TRBJ2-3 | TRBV28 | CASSLDSGSLVVTQYF | TGTGCCAGCAGTTTGGATAGCGGGAGTCTCGTTGTTACGCAGTATTTT
. | TRBD1 | TRBJ2-7 | TRBV7-8 | CASSALQGALSEQYF | TGTGCCAGCAGCGCCCTCCAGGGGGCGTTGAGTGAGCAGTACTTC
. | . | TRBJ2-3 | TRBV18 | CASSDGVHTDTQYF | TGTGCCAGCTCAGACGGGGTTCACACAGATACGCAGTATTTT
once | TRBD1 | TRBJ1-2 | TRBV27 | CASRGTGATYGYTF | TGTGCCAGCAGGGGGACAGGGGCTACCTATGGCTACACCTTC
. | TRBD2 | TRBJ2-7 | TRBV2 | CASSYTSGSPYEQYF | TGTGCCAGCAGTTACACTAGCGGGAGCCCCTACGAGCAGTACTTC
. | TRBD1 | TRBJ2-7 | TRBV5-1 | CASSTGTGAYEQYF | TGCGCCAGCAGCACGGGGACAGGGGCCTACGAGCAGTACTTC
. | TRBD1 | TRBJ1-1 | TRBV30 | CAWQQGARTEAFF | TGTGCCTGGCAACAGGGGGCACGCACTGAAGCTTTCTTT
. | . | TRBJ1-1 | TRBV7-8 | CASSLDGLKGFF | TGTGCCAGCAGCTTAGATGGGCTCAAGGGGTTCTTT
. | . | TRBJ1-3 | TRBV30 | CAWSTWSDSGNTIYF | TGTGCCTGGAGCACCTGGTCCGACTCTGGAAACACCATATATTTT
. | . | TRBJ1-5 | TRBV5-5 | CASSLALSQPQHF | TGTGCCAGCAGCTTAGCGCTAAGTCAGCCCCAGCATTTT
. | TRBD1 | TRBJ1-3 | TRBV6-2/TRBV6-3 | CASGRDSGKAGNTIYF | TGTGCCAGCGGCCGGGACAGCGGGAAAGCTGGAAACACCATATATTTT
. | . | TRBJ1-5 | TRBV2 | CASSDGSGPGQPQHF | TGTGCCAGCAGTGATGGGTCGGGCCCGGGGCAGCCCCAGCATTTT
. | TRBD2 | TRBJ2-2 | TRBV27 | CASSLFSIAGGPGGELFF | TGTGCCAGCAGTTTATTCAGTATAGCGGGAGGGCCCGGCGGGGAGCTGTTTTTT
. | . | TRBJ1-5 | TRBV28 | CASMGANQPQHF | TGTGCCAGCATGGGAGCCAATCAGCCCCAGCATTTT
once | . | TRBJ1-2 | TRBV28 | CASSTRQVQGYTF | TGTGCCAGCAGTACCCGACAGGTTCAGGGCTACACCTTC
. | . | TRBJ2-3 | TRBV7-5 | CTGGGVTDTQYF | TGTACAGGGGGCGGGGTTACAGATACGCAGTATTTT